The clone carrying this T cell receptor beta chain appeared many times. Antigen unknown. This sample is part of a study of response to subunit inactivated influenza vaccine. The study's findings and limits: The authors suggested that few new T cells are recruited per seasonal influenza vaccination.

Trimming at V came to 0 bases and at J to 5 bases, leaving 6 bases not matched to a gene. CDR3 length equals 15 residues. Per the germline V gene, CDR1 is MGHRA and CDR2 is YSYEKL. Via MiXCR, TCRdb re-called the RT-PCR reads, giving one row per CDR3 protein. The repertoire consists of 500,000 to 600,000 distinct CDR3 sequences, with about 10% occurring once and the leading ten covering 10%. The sequencing used PBMCs from blood, collected on the day of vaccination. The receptor was isolated from a man aged 50 or older who received an inactivated influenza vaccine. The chain joins TRBV4-1 to TRBJ2-5, with TRBD2 identical over 7 bases. For the CDR3, the DNA is TGCGCCAGCAGCCAAGATAGTGGGACTATGGAGACCCAGTACTTC. The encoded protein is CASSQDSGTMETQYF.